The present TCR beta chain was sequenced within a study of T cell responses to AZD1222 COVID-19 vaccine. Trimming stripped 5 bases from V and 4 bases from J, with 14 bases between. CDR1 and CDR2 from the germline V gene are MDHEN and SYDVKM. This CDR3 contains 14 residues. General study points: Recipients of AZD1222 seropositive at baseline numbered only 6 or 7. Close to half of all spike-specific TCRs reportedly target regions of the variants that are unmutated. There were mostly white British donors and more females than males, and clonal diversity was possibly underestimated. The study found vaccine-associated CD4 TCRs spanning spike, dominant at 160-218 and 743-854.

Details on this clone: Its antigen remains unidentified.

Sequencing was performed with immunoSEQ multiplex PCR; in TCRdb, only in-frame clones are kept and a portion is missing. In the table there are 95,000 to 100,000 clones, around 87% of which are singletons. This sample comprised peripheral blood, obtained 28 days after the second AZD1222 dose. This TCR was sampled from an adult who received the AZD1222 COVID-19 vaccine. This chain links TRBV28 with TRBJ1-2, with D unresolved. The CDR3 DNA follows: TGTGCCAGCAGTCCCCCGGGAATTATCTATGGCTACACCTTC. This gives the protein CASSPPGIIYGYTF.